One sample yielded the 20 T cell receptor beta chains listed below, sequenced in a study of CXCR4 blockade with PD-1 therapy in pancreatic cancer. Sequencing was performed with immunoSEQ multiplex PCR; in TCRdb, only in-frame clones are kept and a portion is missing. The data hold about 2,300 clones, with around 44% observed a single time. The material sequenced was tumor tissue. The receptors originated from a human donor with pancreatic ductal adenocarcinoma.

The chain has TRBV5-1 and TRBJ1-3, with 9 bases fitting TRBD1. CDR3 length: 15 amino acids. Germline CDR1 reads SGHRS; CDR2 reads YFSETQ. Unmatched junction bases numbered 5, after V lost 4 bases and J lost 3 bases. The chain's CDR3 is CASSKDRGIGNTIYF. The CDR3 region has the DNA TGCGCCAGCAGCAAGGACAGGGGTATTGGAAACACCATATATTTT. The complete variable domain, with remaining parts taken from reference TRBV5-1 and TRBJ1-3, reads KAGVTQTPRYLIKTRGQQVTLSCSPISGHRSVSWYQQTPGQGLQFLFEYFSETQRNKGNFPGRFSGRQFSNSRSEMNVSTLELGDSALYLCASSKDRGIGNTIYFGEGSWLTVV.

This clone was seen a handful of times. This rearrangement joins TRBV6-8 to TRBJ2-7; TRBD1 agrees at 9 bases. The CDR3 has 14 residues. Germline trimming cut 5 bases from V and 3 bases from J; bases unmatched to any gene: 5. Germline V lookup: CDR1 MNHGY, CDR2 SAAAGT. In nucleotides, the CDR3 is TGTGCCAGCAGTCCCGGGACAGGGAACTACGAGCAGTACTTC. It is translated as CASSPGTGNYEQYF.

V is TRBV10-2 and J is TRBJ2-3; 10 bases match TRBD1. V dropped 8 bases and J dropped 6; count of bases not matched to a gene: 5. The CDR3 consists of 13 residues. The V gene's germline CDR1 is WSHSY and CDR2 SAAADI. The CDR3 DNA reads TGCGCCAGCTCGGGACAGGGGAGGGATACGCAGTATTTT. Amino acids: CASSGQGRDTQYF.

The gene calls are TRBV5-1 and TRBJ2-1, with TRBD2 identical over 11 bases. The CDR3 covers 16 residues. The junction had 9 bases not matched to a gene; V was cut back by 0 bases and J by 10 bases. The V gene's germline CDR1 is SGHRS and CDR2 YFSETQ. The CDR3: CASSLGAGLAASEQFF. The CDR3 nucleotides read TGCGCCAGCAGCTTGGGGGCGGGACTAGCGGCTTCCGAGCAGTTCTTC.

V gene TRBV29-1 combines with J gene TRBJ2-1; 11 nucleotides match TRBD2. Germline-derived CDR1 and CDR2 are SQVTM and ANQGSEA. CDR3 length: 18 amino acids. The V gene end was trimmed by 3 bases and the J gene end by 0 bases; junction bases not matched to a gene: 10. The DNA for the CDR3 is TGCAGCGTTGACGGGCTAGCGGGGGGACATAGCTCCTACAATGAGCAGTTCTTC. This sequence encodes CSVDGLAGGHSSYNEQFF.

CDR3 in amino acids: CASSRSSGSTDTQYF. The CDR3 coding sequence is TGCGCCAGCAGCCGCTCTAGCGGGAGCACAGATACGCAGTATTTT. This chain uses TRBV5-1 with TRBJ2-3; 8 nucleotides line up with TRBD2. Germline-derived CDR1 and CDR2 are SGHRS and YFSETQ. J was trimmed by 0 bases and V by 4 bases; bases with no gene match: 4. This CDR3 is built from 15 residues. The whole variable domain, filled in from reference TRBV5-1 and TRBJ2-3, reads KAGVTQTPRYLIKTRGQQVTLSCSPISGHRSVSWYQQTPGQGLQFLFEYFSETQRNKGNFPGRFSGRQFSNSRSEMNVSTLELGDSALYLCASSRSSGSTDTQYFGPGTRLTVL.

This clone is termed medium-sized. CDR3 region: CASSYGGRSEQYV. The CDR3 DNA follows: TGTGCCAGCAGTTACGGTGGCAGAAGCGAGCAGTACGTC. The chain has TRBV6-8 and TRBJ2-7; D gene uncertain. Germline lookup yields CDR1 MNHGY and CDR2 SAAAGT. Trimming took 2 bases from V and 6 from J, leaving 11 bases between them. CDR3 length: 13 amino acids.

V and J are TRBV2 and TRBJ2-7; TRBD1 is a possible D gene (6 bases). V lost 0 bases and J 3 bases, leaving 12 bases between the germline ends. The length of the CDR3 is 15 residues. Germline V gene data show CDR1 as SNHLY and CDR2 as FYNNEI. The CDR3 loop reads CASSEAPGHLYEQYF. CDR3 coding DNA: TGTGCCAGCAGTGAAGCCCCGGGACACCTCTACGAGCAGTACTTC.

This CDR3 reads CASSIGPLGAFF. The CDR3 region has the DNA TGTGCCAGTAGTATAGGGCCCCTAGGGGCTTTCTTT. The rearrangement joins TRBV19 to TRBJ1-1; the D is unclear. The V gene's germline CDR1 is LNHDA and CDR2 SQIVND (reference sequence). This CDR3 has 12 residues. Between the trimmed V and J ends, which lost 1 base and 11 bases, there was a span of 11 bases. The full variable domain, in which reference TRBV19 and TRBJ1-1 provide the parts outside the CDR3, is DGGITQSPKYLFRKEGQNVTLSCEQNLNHDAMYWYRQDPGQGLRLIYYSQIVNDFQKGDIAEGYSVSREKKESFPLTVTSAQKNPTAFYLCASSIGPLGAFFGQGTRLTVV.

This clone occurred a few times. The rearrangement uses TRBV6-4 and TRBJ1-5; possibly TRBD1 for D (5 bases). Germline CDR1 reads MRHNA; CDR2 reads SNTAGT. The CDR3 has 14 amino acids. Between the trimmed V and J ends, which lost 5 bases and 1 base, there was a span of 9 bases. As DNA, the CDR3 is TGTGCCAGCAGTTCGGCAGGGAGCAATCAGCCCCAGCATTTT. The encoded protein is CASSSAGSNQPQHF.

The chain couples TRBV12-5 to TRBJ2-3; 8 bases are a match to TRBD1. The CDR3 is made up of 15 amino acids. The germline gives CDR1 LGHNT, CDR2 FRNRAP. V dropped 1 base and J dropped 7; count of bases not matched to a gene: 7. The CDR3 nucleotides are TGTGCTAGTGGTTTGGCTCGGACAGGGCCGCATACGCAGTATTTT. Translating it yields CASGLARTGPHTQYF. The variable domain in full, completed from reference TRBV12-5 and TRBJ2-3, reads DARVTQTPRHKVTEMGQEVTMRCQPILGHNTVFWYRQTMMQGLELLAYFRNRAPLDDSGMPKDRFSAEMPDATLATLKIQPSEPRDSAVYFCASGLARTGPHTQYFGPGTRLTVL.

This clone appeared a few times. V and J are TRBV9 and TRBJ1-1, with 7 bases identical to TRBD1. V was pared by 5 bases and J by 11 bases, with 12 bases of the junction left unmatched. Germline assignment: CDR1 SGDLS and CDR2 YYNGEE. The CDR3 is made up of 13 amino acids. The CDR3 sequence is CASSFVPGGLAFF. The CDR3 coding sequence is TGTGCCAGCAGTTTCGTCCCAGGGGGGCTGGCTTTCTTT. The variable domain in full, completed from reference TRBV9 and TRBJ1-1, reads DSGVTQTPKHLITATGQRVTLRCSPRSGDLSVYWYQQSLDQGLQFLIQYYNGEERAKGNILERFSAQQFPDLHSELNLSSLELGDSALYFCASSFVPGGLAFFGQGTRLTVV.

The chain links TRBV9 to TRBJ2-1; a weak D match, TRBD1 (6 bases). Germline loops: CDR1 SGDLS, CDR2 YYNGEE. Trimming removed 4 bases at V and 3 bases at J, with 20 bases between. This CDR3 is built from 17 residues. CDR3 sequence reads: CASSTMPHRAYYNEQFF. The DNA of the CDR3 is TGTGCCAGCAGCACAATGCCCCACAGGGCCTACTACAATGAGCAGTTCTTC.

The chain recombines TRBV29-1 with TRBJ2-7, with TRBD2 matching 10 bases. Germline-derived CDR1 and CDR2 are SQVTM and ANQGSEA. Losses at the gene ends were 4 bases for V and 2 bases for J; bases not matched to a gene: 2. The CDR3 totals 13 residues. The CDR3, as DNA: TGCAGCGTTGGGCTAGCGGGAGCCTACGAGCAGTACTTC. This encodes CSVGLAGAYEQYF.

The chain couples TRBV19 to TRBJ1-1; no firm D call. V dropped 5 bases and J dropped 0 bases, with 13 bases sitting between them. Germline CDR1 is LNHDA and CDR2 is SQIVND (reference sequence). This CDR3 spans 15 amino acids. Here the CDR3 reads CASSGRTGVNTEAFF. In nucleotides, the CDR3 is TGTGCCAGTAGTGGAAGGACCGGGGTGAACACTGAAGCTTTCTTT.

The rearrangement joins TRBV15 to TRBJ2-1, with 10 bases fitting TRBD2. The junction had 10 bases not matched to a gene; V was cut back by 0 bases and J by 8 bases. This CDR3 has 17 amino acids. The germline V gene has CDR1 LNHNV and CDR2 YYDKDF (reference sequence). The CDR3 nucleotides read TGTGCCACCAGCAGAGATTGGGGCGCTAGCGGGAGAGATGAGCAGTTCTTC. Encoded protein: CATSRDWGASGRDEQFF.

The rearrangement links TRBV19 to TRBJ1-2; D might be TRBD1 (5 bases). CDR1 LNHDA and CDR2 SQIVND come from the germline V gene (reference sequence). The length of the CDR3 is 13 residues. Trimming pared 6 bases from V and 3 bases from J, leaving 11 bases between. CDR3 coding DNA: TGTGCCAGTAGGGCAGGGCGAGACTATGGCTACACCTTC. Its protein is CASRAGRDYGYTF.

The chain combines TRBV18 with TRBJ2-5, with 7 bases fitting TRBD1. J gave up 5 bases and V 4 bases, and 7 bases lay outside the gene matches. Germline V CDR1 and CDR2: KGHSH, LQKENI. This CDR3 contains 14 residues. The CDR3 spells CASSQQGFGETQYF. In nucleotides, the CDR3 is TGTGCCAGCTCACAACAGGGGTTCGGGGAGACCCAGTACTTC.

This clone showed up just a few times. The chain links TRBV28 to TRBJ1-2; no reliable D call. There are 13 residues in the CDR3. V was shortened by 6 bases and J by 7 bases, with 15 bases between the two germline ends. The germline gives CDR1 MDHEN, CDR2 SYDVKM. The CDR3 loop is CASSWGAWVGYTF. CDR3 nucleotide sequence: TGTGCCAGCAGCTGGGGTGCCTGGGTTGGCTACACCTTC.

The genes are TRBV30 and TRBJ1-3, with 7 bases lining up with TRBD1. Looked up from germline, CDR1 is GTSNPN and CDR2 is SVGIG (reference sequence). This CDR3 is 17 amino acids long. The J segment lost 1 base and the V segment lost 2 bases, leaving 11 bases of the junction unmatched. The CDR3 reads CAWSPRRRGSSGNTIYF. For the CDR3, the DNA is TGTGCCTGGAGTCCCAGGCGCAGGGGGAGTTCTGGAAACACCATATATTTT. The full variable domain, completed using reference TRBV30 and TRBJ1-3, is SQTIHQWPATLVQPVGSPLSLECTVEGTSNPNLYWYRQAAGRGLQLLFYSVGIGQISSEVPQNLSASRPQDRQFILSSKKLLLSDSGFYLCAWSPRRRGSSGNTIYFGEGSWLTVV.